One and the same sample provided the 27 T cell receptor beta chains below, sequenced in a study of T cell responses to AZD1222 COVID-19 vaccine. This table comes from immunoSEQ multiplex PCR, and its TCRdb copy is limited to in-frame clones, with some not included. The data contain about 120,000 clones, 80% to 90% of them singletons. Sequences were derived from peripheral blood, sampled on day 0 of AZD1222 vaccination. The receptors here all came from an adult in good health.

V is TRBV7-3 and J is TRBJ2-1; 14 positions agree with TRBD2. This CDR3 comprises 17 residues. Losses at the gene ends were 0 bases for V and 12 bases for J; bases not matched to a gene: 10. CDR1 is SGHTA, CDR2 FQGTGA, per germline. CDR3 sequence reads: CASSLTIGTSGSKGQFF. The CDR3 bases are TGTGCCAGCAGCTTAACTATCGGGACTAGCGGGAGTAAGGGGCAGTTCTTC.

The rearrangement links TRBV10-3 to TRBJ1-5, with D unclear. CDR3 length: 15 residues. Germline CDR1 and CDR2: ENHRY and SYGVKD. The ends were cut back, 0 bases at V and 4 bases at J, with 10 bases in the middle. DNA of the CDR3: TGTGCCATCAGTGAGTCCACGGTCCTTAATCAGCCCCAGCATTTT. Protein product: CAISESTVLNQPQHF.

The rearrangement uses TRBV28 and TRBJ1-2; 9 bases agree with TRBD1. CDR1 is MDHEN and CDR2 is SYDVKM in the germline V gene. The CDR3 has 15 residues. Trimming at V came to 3 bases and at J to 2 bases, leaving 4 bases not matched to a gene. The CDR3 DNA is TGTGCCAGCAGTTTCGGACAGGGGATCAACTATGGCTACACCTTC. This codes for CASSFGQGINYGYTF.

The chain uses TRBV7-9 and TRBJ1-2, with TRBD1 matching 11 bases. This CDR3 region has 15 residues. Per germline, CDR1 SEHNR and CDR2 FQNEAQ (reference sequence). The V gene end was trimmed by 2 bases and the J gene end by 6 bases; junction bases not matched to a gene: 5. CDR3 DNA: TGTGCCAGCAGCTTATCCGGGACAGGGGGGGATGGCTACACCTTC. Its protein is CASSLSGTGGDGYTF.

This clone was detected only a few times. The genes are TRBV10-3 and TRBJ2-1; TRBD1 or TRBD2 may be the D gene (6 bases each). Germline lookup yields CDR1 ENHRY and CDR2 SYGVKD. This CDR3 has 15 residues. V dropped 0 bases and J dropped 9 bases, with 15 bases sitting between them. The CDR3 protein is CAISESIPGASEQFF. In DNA form, the CDR3 reads TGTGCCATCAGTGAGTCGATCCCGGGGGCCAGTGAGCAGTTCTTC.

This clone appeared a single time. The chain joins TRBV12-2 to TRBJ1-2. TRBV12-2 is given as a pseudogene. This CDR3 is 16 amino acids long. Here the CDR3 DNA reads TGTGCAAGTCGCCCCCGGGAAGCAGGGCCCCCGGAGGGCTACACCTTC. Encoded protein: CASRPREAGPPEGYTF.

The rearrangement uses TRBV29-1 and TRBJ1-2; no definite D call. Looked up from germline, CDR1 is SQVTM and CDR2 is ANQGSEA. Trimming removed 7 bases from V and 8 bases from J, with 11 bases in between. The CDR3 consists of 10 residues. CDR3 amino acids: CSAGDGGYTF. CDR3 nucleotide sequence: TGCAGCGCCGGAGACGGGGGCTACACCTTC.

As for this clone: This sample also contains other DNA sequences that code for the same CDR3. V gene TRBV9 combines with J gene TRBJ1-1; no definite D call. This CDR3 has 13 residues. With 4 bases removed from V and 4 bases from J, the gap between germline ends came to 11 bases. CDR1 SGDLS and CDR2 YYNGEE come from the germline V gene. CDR3: CASSPRGGTEAFF. CDR3 in DNA: TGTGCCAGCAGCCCCCGGGGAGGCACTGAAGCTTTCTTT.

Here the CDR3 DNA reads TGTGCCAGCAGCCGAGGACTTGGCTCACCCCTCCACTTT. Protein product: CASSRGLGSPLHF. The V gene is TRBV28, the J gene TRBJ1-6; D is unclear. The CDR3 contains 13 residues. Trimming stripped 6 bases from V and 10 bases from J, with 13 bases between. CDR1 is MDHEN, CDR2 SYDVKM, per germline. Full variable domain (remainder filled in from reference TRBV28 and TRBJ1-6): DVKVTQSSRYLVKRTGEKVFLECVQDMDHENMFWYRQDPGLGLRLIYFSYDVKMKEKGDIPEGYSVSREKKERFSLILESASTNQTSMYLCASSRGLGSPLHFGNGTRLTVT.

This chain joins TRBV18 and TRBJ2-5; D is unclear. The CDR3 consists of 15 residues. Trimming cost V 0 bases and J 0 bases, with 8 bases left between them. The germline V gene encodes CDR1 KGHSH and CDR2 LQKENI. The DNA for the CDR3 is TGTGCCAGCTCACCACCGAGCGCCTACCAAGAGACCCAGTACTTC. Residues: CASSPPSAYQETQYF.

This clone was detected only once. The chain joins TRBV20-1 to TRBJ2-7; D is unclear. V lost 7 bases and J lost 4, with 5 bases in between. The CDR3 length is 9 residues. Germline loops: CDR1 DFQATT, CDR2 SNEGSKA (reference sequence). The CDR3 here is CSGGYEQYF. Here the CDR3 DNA reads TGCAGTGGGGGTTACGAGCAGTACTTC.

This clone appeared once. The V call is TRBV7-2, the J call TRBJ2-1; D gene ambiguous. Germline CDR1 and CDR2: SGHTA and FQGNSA. The CDR3 totals 14 residues. Trimming stripped 1 base from V and 3 bases from J, with 7 bases between. The CDR3 loop reads CASSLVADYNEQFF. The CDR3 nucleotides are TGTGCCAGCAGCTTAGTGGCAGACTACAATGAGCAGTTCTTC.

The gene calls are TRBV9 and TRBJ1-1; the D is unclear. The V gene lost 4 bases and the J gene lost 3 bases, with 13 bases spanning the gap. The CDR3 spans 14 residues. Germline loops: CDR1 SGDLS, CDR2 YYNGEE. CDR3 sequence (DNA): TGTGCCAGCAGCCCCACGGTCGGGCACACTGAAGCTTTCTTT. Amino acid sequence: CASSPTVGHTEAFF.

The chain combines TRBV5-1 with TRBJ2-1; no clear D gene. Germline V CDR1 and CDR2: SGHRS, YFSETQ. CDR3 size: 17 residues. V was clipped by 2 bases and J by 0 bases, with 15 bases between them. CDR3 region: CASSFTGQWSSYNEQFF. The CDR3 DNA reads as TGCGCCAGCAGCTTCACCGGGCAGTGGAGCTCCTACAATGAGCAGTTCTTC.

This chain connects TRBV3-1 (or the pseudogene TRBV3-2) to TRBJ2-7; TRBD1 matches 10 bases. CDR1 and CDR2 (germline): LGHDT, YNNKEL (reference sequence). The junction had 1 base not matched to a gene; V was cut back by 6 bases and J by 2 bases. This CDR3 comprises 13 residues. CDR3: CASRGQGPYEQYF. Written as DNA, the CDR3 is TGTGCCAGCAGGGGACAGGGGCCCTACGAGCAGTACTTC.

The J gene is TRBJ2-2, the V gene TRBV5-6; D is perhaps TRBD2 (6 bases). This CDR3 contains 16 residues. The V and J ends lost 0 bases and 2 bases respectively, with 11 bases between them. CDR1 and CDR2 from the germline V gene are SGHDT and YYEEEE. Here the CDR3 reads CASSLGWRVNTGELFF. The CDR3 DNA reads as TGTGCCAGCAGCTTGGGGTGGAGGGTTAACACCGGGGAGCTGTTTTTT.

The rearrangement uses TRBV9 and TRBJ1-2; D perhaps matches TRBD1 (5 bases). Trimming removed 4 bases from V and 8 bases from J, with 12 bases in between. Germline CDR1 and CDR2: SGDLS and YYNGEE. CDR3 length: 12 residues. CDR3: CASSPPGGGYTF. The CDR3 DNA is TGTGCCAGCAGCCCACCCGGGGGAGGCTACACCTTC.

This chain joins TRBV7-6 and TRBJ1-5; D ambiguous. V was pared by 1 base and J by 4 bases, with 5 bases between. Germline V gives CDR1 SGHVS, CDR2 FNYEAQ. The CDR3 is made up of 13 amino acids. The chain's CDR3 is CASSLGRNQPQHF. CDR3 sequence (DNA): TGTGCCAGCAGCTTAGGAAGAAATCAGCCCCAGCATTTT.

This chain connects TRBV10-3 to TRBJ1-1; TRBD1 agrees at 9 bases. Germline trimming cut 2 bases from V and 5 bases from J; bases unmatched to any gene: 6. CDR1 is ENHRY, CDR2 SYGVKD, per germline. The length of the CDR3 is 15 residues. CDR3 in amino acids: CAISEPKDRGTEAFF. The CDR3 DNA sequence: TGTGCCATCAGTGAGCCCAAGGACAGGGGTACTGAAGCTTTCTTT.

The J gene is TRBJ1-1, the V gene TRBV20-1; D gene ambiguous. The CDR3 length is 11 residues. Germline CDR1 is DFQATT and CDR2 is SNEGSKA (reference sequence). Trimming stripped 3 bases from V and 7 bases from J, with 9 bases between. The chain's CDR3 is CSASFDGEAFF. CDR3 in DNA: TGCAGTGCTAGTTTTGACGGTGAAGCTTTCTTT.

The rearrangement links TRBV30 to TRBJ2-7; D is possibly TRBD2 (5 bases). The germline gives CDR1 GTSNPN, CDR2 SVGIG (reference sequence). Deletions cut 2 bases from V and 0 bases from J, with 14 bases between. The length of the CDR3 is 15 residues. The CDR3 spells CAWSNPGISSYEQYF. In DNA, the CDR3 is TGTGCCTGGAGTAACCCGGGGATATCCTCCTACGAGCAGTACTTC.

The chain links TRBV30 to TRBJ2-7; 7 bases match TRBD1. J gave up 2 bases and V 0 bases, and 7 bases lay outside the gene matches. The CDR3 sequence is 15 residues long. The germline gives CDR1 GTSNPN, CDR2 SVGIG (reference sequence). CDR3 coding DNA: TGTGCCTGGAGTGTACAGGGGCAGAGACCCTACGAGCAGTACTTC. Its translation is CAWSVQGQRPYEQYF.

The chain employs TRBV28 and TRBJ2-7; either TRBD1 or TRBD2 may supply D (5 bases each). V gave up 6 bases and J gave up 5 bases, with 17 bases separating them. The CDR3 length is 14 residues. Germline CDR1 reads MDHEN; CDR2 reads SYDVKM. This chain's CDR3 is CASRYTPGPNEQYF. In DNA, the CDR3 is TGTGCCAGCAGGTATACCCCGGGACCCAACGAGCAGTACTTC.

This chain connects TRBV7-9 to TRBJ1-6; D call uncertain. The CDR3 runs to 15 residues. Per the germline V gene, CDR1 is SEHNR and CDR2 is FQNEAQ (reference sequence). Trimming pared 2 bases from V and 7 bases from J, leaving 12 bases between. The CDR3 coding sequence is TGTGCCAGCAGCTTATGGGTGGGTAGAAATTCACCCCTCCACTTT. This translates into CASSLWVGRNSPLHF.

A single count supports this clone. The chain employs TRBV7-9 and TRBJ1-4; the match to TRBD1 covers 8 bases. Germline V gene lookup returns CDR1 SEHNR and CDR2 FQNEAQ (reference sequence). The CDR3 runs to 17 residues. Losses at the gene ends were 10 bases for V and 7 bases for J; bases not matched to a gene: 20. The CDR3 DNA follows: TGTGCCATCTCAGACTGGGAAAGACAGGGGATTTTTGAAAAACTGTTTTTT. Residues: CAISDWERQGIFEKLFF.

This clone was detected once. The chain employs TRBV6-5 and TRBJ2-5; 8 bases are a match to TRBD2. This CDR3 contains 15 residues. With V trimmed by 7 bases and J by 2 bases, 9 bases remained unmatched. The germline V gene has CDR1 MNHEY and CDR2 SVGAGI. As DNA, the CDR3 is TGTGCCAGCATAAGGGAAGCGGGGGTGCAAGAGACCCAGTACTTC. Its protein product is CASIREAGVQETQYF.

V usage is TRBV13 and J usage is TRBJ2-7, with TRBD2 matching 8 bases. The CDR3 has 14 amino acids. V dropped 5 bases and J dropped 3; count of bases not matched to a gene: 6. From germline, CDR1 is PRHDT and CDR2 FYEKMQ (reference sequence). The DNA for the CDR3 is TGTGCCAGCAGCCCCGGGACTAGACGCTACGAGCAGTACTTC. Translating it yields CASSPGTRRYEQYF.